This is a list of T cell receptor beta chains from one sample in a study of monozygotic twins with cystic fibrosis. Profiled with immunoSEQ multiplex PCR; TCRdb holds only in-frame clones, not every one. Of more than 25,000 clones in the sample, less than 95% were seen once. What was sequenced was blood. These receptors were obtained from a girl aged 2-10 years with cystic fibrosis. The CDR3 runs from the conserved cysteine through the conserved F or W. Fields, in order: V gene, D gene, clone size, J gene, CDR3 protein, CDR3 DNA. D genes are given only for firm matches. Clone size is not always given. Where it is, it says once, few, many or a class for expanded clones.

v_call: TRBV7-6
d_call: NA
clone_size: NA
j_call: TRBJ1-3
cdr3_aa: CASSLAGHSGNTIYF
cdr3_nt: TGTGCCAGCAGCTTAGCAGGGCACTCTGGAAACACCATATATTTT

v_call: TRBV2
d_call: TRBD1
clone_size: NA
j_call: TRBJ2-1
cdr3_aa: CASRDRVYNEQFF
cdr3_nt: TGTGCCAGCCGGGACAGGGTTTACAATGAGCAGTTCTTC

v_call: TRBV19
d_call: TRBD1
clone_size: few
j_call: TRBJ2-4
cdr3_aa: CASRQGTKNIQYF
cdr3_nt: TGTGCCAGCCGACAGGGCACCAAAAACATTCAGTACTTC

v_call: TRBV19
d_call: NA
clone_size: NA
j_call: TRBJ1-1
cdr3_aa: CASTTGGFQTEAFF
cdr3_nt: TGTGCCAGTACGACAGGTGGATTTCAAACAGAAGCTTTCTTT

v_call: TRBV5-1
d_call: NA
clone_size: few
j_call: TRBJ2-1
cdr3_aa: CASSSGLLSYNEQFF
cdr3_nt: TGCGCCAGCAGCTCAGGACTCCTCTCCTACAATGAGCAGTTCTTC

v_call: TRBV5-6
d_call: NA
clone_size: NA
j_call: TRBJ1-6
cdr3_aa: CASSPGTDEPLHF
cdr3_nt: TGTGCCAGCAGCCCCGGGACCGACGAACCCCTCCACTTT

v_call: TRBV2
d_call: TRBD2
clone_size: NA
j_call: TRBJ2-1
cdr3_aa: CASSLGGSYNEQFF
cdr3_nt: TGTGCCAGCAGTCTGGGGGGGAGTTACAATGAGCAGTTCTTC

v_call: TRBV7-8
d_call: TRBD2
clone_size: NA
j_call: TRBJ2-5
cdr3_aa: CASSLSGTSQYF
cdr3_nt: TGTGCCAGCAGCTTAAGCGGGACCTCGCAGTACTTC

v_call: TRBV29-1
d_call: NA
clone_size: few
j_call: TRBJ1-2
cdr3_aa: CSVIPNTREGGYTF
cdr3_nt: TGCAGCGTTATCCCCAACACACGGGAGGGAGGCTACACCTTC

v_call: TRBV2
d_call: NA
clone_size: few
j_call: TRBJ1-3
cdr3_aa: CASSEDQVSSGNTIYF
cdr3_nt: TGTGCCAGCAGTGAAGATCAGGTCTCCTCTGGAAACACCATATATTTT

v_call: TRBV2
d_call: NA
clone_size: NA
j_call: TRBJ1-5
cdr3_aa: CANQMGPNQPQHF
cdr3_nt: TGTGCCAACCAGATGGGACCCAATCAGCCCCAGCATTTT

v_call: TRBV6-1
d_call: NA
clone_size: once
j_call: TRBJ1-4
cdr3_aa: CASRGQINEKLFF
cdr3_nt: TGTGCCAGCAGAGGACAAATTAATGAAAAACTGTTTTTT

v_call: TRBV6-5
d_call: TRBD1
clone_size: NA
j_call: TRBJ1-1
cdr3_aa: CASSGRTGERAFF
cdr3_nt: TGTGCCAGCAGTGGGAGGACAGGGGAAAGAGCTTTCTTT

v_call: TRBV2
d_call: NA
clone_size: few
j_call: TRBJ1-1
cdr3_aa: CASSEVVGTEAFF
cdr3_nt: TGTGCCAGCAGTGAAGTTGTTGGCACTGAAGCTTTCTTT

v_call: TRBV4-2
d_call: TRBD2
clone_size: NA
j_call: TRBJ2-3
cdr3_aa: CASSQLRGITDTQYF
cdr3_nt: TGTGCCAGCAGCCAACTGCGGGGGATCACAGATACGCAGTATTTT

v_call: TRBV9
d_call: NA
clone_size: NA
j_call: TRBJ1-2
cdr3_aa: CASSVGTAGGYGYTF
cdr3_nt: TGTGCCAGCAGCGTAGGGACAGCCGGCGGCTATGGCTACACCTTC

v_call: TRBV6-5
d_call: NA
clone_size: once
j_call: TRBJ1-2
cdr3_aa: CASSYSGPQVDGYTF
cdr3_nt: TGTGCCAGCAGTTACTCTGGACCCCAGGTGGATGGCTACACCTTC

v_call: TRBV5-4
d_call: NA
clone_size: NA
j_call: TRBJ2-2
cdr3_aa: CASSSLSNAGELFF
cdr3_nt: TGTGCCAGCAGCTCCCTTAGTAACGCCGGGGAGCTGTTTTTT

v_call: TRBV7-2
d_call: TRBD1
clone_size: NA
j_call: TRBJ1-1
cdr3_aa: CASSRQGAQTEAFF
cdr3_nt: TGTGCCAGCAGTAGACAGGGGGCGCAAACTGAAGCTTTCTTT

v_call: TRBV5-6
d_call: NA
clone_size: NA
j_call: TRBJ1-3
cdr3_aa: CASSPPASGNTIYF
cdr3_nt: TGTGCCAGCAGCCCCCCAGCCTCTGGAAACACCATATATTTT

v_call: TRBV6-1
d_call: NA
clone_size: NA
j_call: TRBJ1-5
cdr3_aa: CASSEASAPQPQHF
cdr3_nt: TGTGCCAGCAGTGAAGCATCAGCCCCCCAGCCCCAGCATTTT

v_call: TRBV9
d_call: NA
clone_size: NA
j_call: TRBJ2-3
cdr3_aa: CASSVAMDTQYF
cdr3_nt: TGTGCCAGCAGCGTAGCTATGGATACGCAGTATTTT

v_call: TRBV4-2
d_call: TRBD2
clone_size: NA
j_call: TRBJ2-1
cdr3_aa: CASSQDAGAGTLPYNEQFF
cdr3_nt: TGTGCCAGCAGCCAAGATGCGGGAGCGGGGACCCTACCCTACAATGAGCAGTTCTTC

v_call: TRBV7-6
d_call: NA
clone_size: NA
j_call: TRBJ2-7
cdr3_aa: CASSSLSYEQYF
cdr3_nt: TGTGCCAGCAGCTCCCTCTCCTACGAGCAGTACTTC

v_call: TRBV29-1
d_call: NA
clone_size: NA
j_call: TRBJ2-3
cdr3_aa: CSESPFSTDTQYF
cdr3_nt: TGCAGCGAATCGCCCTTTAGCACAGATACGCAGTATTTT

v_call: TRBV6-5
d_call: TRBD1
clone_size: NA
j_call: TRBJ2-7
cdr3_aa: CASSYSPPRTGDEQYF
cdr3_nt: TGTGCCAGCAGTTACTCACCTCCCCGGACAGGGGACGAGCAGTACTTC

v_call: TRBV5-1
d_call: NA
clone_size: NA
j_call: TRBJ2-1
cdr3_aa: CASSLARVEQFF
cdr3_nt: TGCGCCAGCAGCTTGGCCAGGGTTGAGCAGTTCTTC

v_call: TRBV7-6
d_call: TRBD1
clone_size: NA
j_call: TRBJ2-7
cdr3_aa: CASSLGTGENYEQYF
cdr3_nt: TGTGCCAGCAGCTTAGGGACAGGGGAGAACTACGAGCAGTACTTC

v_call: TRBV6-5
d_call: NA
clone_size: few
j_call: TRBJ2-5
cdr3_aa: CASSLRRSGETQYF
cdr3_nt: TGTGCCAGCAGCCTACGCCGTAGTGGAGAGACCCAGTACTTC

v_call: TRBV30
d_call: NA
clone_size: NA
j_call: TRBJ2-5
cdr3_aa: CAWSVYWGAATQYF
cdr3_nt: TGTGCCTGGAGTGTATACTGGGGGGCGGCGACCCAGTACTTC

v_call: TRBV2
d_call: NA
clone_size: NA
j_call: TRBJ1-3
cdr3_aa: CASILDRVVGNTIYF
cdr3_nt: NA

v_call: TRBV7-2
d_call: NA
clone_size: NA
j_call: TRBJ2-7
cdr3_aa: CASGAQGTDYEQYF
cdr3_nt: TGTGCCAGCGGGGCTCAGGGGACCGACTACGAGCAGTACTTC

v_call: TRBV5-1
d_call: NA
clone_size: NA
j_call: TRBJ2-5
cdr3_aa: CASSIPEETQYF
cdr3_nt: TGCGCCAGCAGCATCCCCGAAGAGACCCAGTACTTC

v_call: TRBV9
d_call: TRBD1
clone_size: NA
j_call: TRBJ1-1
cdr3_aa: CASSVDPTGPLTEAFF
cdr3_nt: TGTGCCAGCAGCGTAGACCCGACAGGGCCCCTGACTGAAGCTTTCTTT

v_call: TRBV25-1
d_call: TRBD1
clone_size: NA
j_call: TRBJ1-2
cdr3_aa: CASSEPTGRGYTF
cdr3_nt: TGTGCCAGCAGTGAACCGACAGGGCGCGGCTACACCTTC

v_call: TRBV30
d_call: NA
clone_size: NA
j_call: TRBJ1-2
cdr3_aa: CAIIYRVSNYGYTF
cdr3_nt: TGTGCAATCATCTACAGGGTCTCTAACTATGGCTACACCTTC

v_call: TRBV29-1
d_call: NA
clone_size: NA
j_call: TRBJ2-7
cdr3_aa: CSEGRYGEQYF
cdr3_nt: TGCAGTGAGGGTAGGTACGGCGAGCAGTACTTC

v_call: TRBV5-6
d_call: NA
clone_size: NA
j_call: TRBJ1-1
cdr3_aa: CASSLGGGREAFF
cdr3_nt: TGTGCCAGCAGCTTGGGGGGTGGCAGGGAAGCTTTCTTT

v_call: TRBV27
d_call: TRBD1
clone_size: NA
j_call: TRBJ1-1
cdr3_aa: CASKPEGRGDTEAFF
cdr3_nt: TGTGCCAGCAAGCCAGAGGGCAGGGGGGACACTGAAGCTTTCTTT

v_call: TRBV5-6
d_call: NA
clone_size: few
j_call: TRBJ1-1
cdr3_aa: CASSLFWGALFTEAFF
cdr3_nt: TGTGCCAGCAGCTTGTTTTGGGGGGCGCTTTTCACTGAAGCTTTCTTT

v_call: TRBV4-1
d_call: TRBD2
clone_size: NA
j_call: TRBJ2-1
cdr3_aa: CASSQDVSSGGYNEQFF
cdr3_nt: TGCGCCAGCAGCCAAGATGTGTCTAGCGGGGGGTACAATGAGCAGTTCTTC